A single sample is the source of the 3 T cell receptor beta chains below, sequenced in a study of Ad26.COV2.S vaccination and SARS-CoV-2 variants. Treatment of the sample: 19 received Ad26.COV2.S at low or high dose, single or two shots; 5 received placebo; per-sample allocation not given. All samples were drawn on day 63, counting from the first vaccine or placebo injection. Profiled with immunoSEQ multiplex PCR; TCRdb holds only in-frame clones, not every one. The table records fewer than 900,000 clones, roughly nine tenths of them present only once. Material: peripheral blood, obtained in a trial of Ad26.COV2.S vaccine versus placebo. The receptors originated from a person between 18 and 65 years old who received the Ad26.COV2.S COVID-19 vaccine or a placebo.

The chain couples TRBV6-4 to TRBJ1-6; the D is unclear. Germline loops: CDR1 MRHNA, CDR2 SNTAGT. This CDR3 has 14 amino acids. The V and J ends lost 6 bases and 9 bases respectively, with 15 bases between them. The CDR3 here is CASSSTAASSPLHF. CDR3 bases: TGTGCCAGCAGCTCTACGGCAGCGAGTTCACCCCTCCACTTT.

V is TRBV4-1 and J is TRBJ2-7; D gene ambiguous. Per germline, CDR1 MGHRA and CDR2 YSYEKL. Trimming took 1 base from V and 3 from J, leaving 16 bases between them. This CDR3 region has 16 residues. The CDR3 loop reads CASSQVPLEGYYEQYF. The CDR3, as DNA: TGCGCCAGCAGCCAAGTCCCCCTAGAAGGATACTACGAGCAGTACTTC.

The CDR3 spells CSVDQYNEQFF. CDR3 sequence (DNA): TGCAGCGTTGATCAGTACAATGAGCAGTTCTTC. The gene calls are TRBV29-1 and TRBJ2-1; no reliable D call. The CDR3 has 11 residues. CDR1 and CDR2 from the germline V gene are SQVTM and ANQGSEA. Trimming pared 3 bases from V and 4 bases from J, leaving 4 bases between.